This record looks at one T cell receptor beta chain sequence and its context. Sequencing was performed with immunoSEQ multiplex PCR; in TCRdb, only in-frame clones are kept and a portion is missing. The sample includes about 180,000 clones, 90% to 95% of them seen just once. The V gene end was trimmed by 4 bases and the J gene end by 5 bases; junction bases not matched to a gene: 7. Germline V CDR1 and CDR2: SGHDT, YYEEEE. This CDR3 is 15 amino acids long. The record originates from a study of control samples from healthy donors and cancer patients. The chain combines TRBV5-6 with TRBJ2-1; 9 bases align to TRBD2. This receptor was taken from a man aged 30-40 years in good health. What was sequenced was blood. This CDR3 reads CASSPLAGSNNEQFF. CDR3 nucleotide sequence: TGTGCCAGCAGCCCCCTAGCGGGGAGCAACAATGAGCAGTTCTTC.